The T cell receptor beta chain described here comes from a study of blood T cell repertoires in COVID-19. Study-level information: The origin of the acute and convalescent COVID-19 samples was the United States, Italy and Spain. T cells, B-cell-depleted T cells, or PBMCs supplied cDNA or gDNA.

Measured with immunoSEQ multiplex PCR; TCRdb has only the in-frame clones, and not every one. The sample contains around 160,000 clones, around four fifths of which appear only once. The length of the CDR3 is 15 residues. The germline V gene has CDR1 SGHVS and CDR2 FNYEAQ. The V end lost 1 base, the J end lost 8 bases, and 17 bases lay between the germline ends. The rearrangement uses TRBV7-6 and TRBJ1-2; perhaps TRBD1 as D (5 bases). The specimen was peripheral blood. The clonotype comes from a human donor in a cohort sampled during active COVID-19. CDR3 sequence reads: CASSLEDTPTGGYTF. The CDR3 DNA reads TGTGCCAGCAGCTTAGAGGACACGCCGACGGGCGGCTACACCTTC.